The clone carrying this T cell receptor (beta chain) appeared a few times. Its antigen remains unidentified. These data originate in a study of chemoradiotherapy in HPV16-positive cancers. Study-wide context: Candidate HPV-specific T-cell clones and common TCR motifs came from functional assays in two HPV16-positive patients.

General observations from the study: During treatment, candidate HPV-specific clones and E7-related motifs expanded in tumor.

Per the germline V gene, CDR1 is SGHDN and CDR2 is FVKESK. V lost 5 bases and J lost 7, with 17 bases in between. The CDR3 sequence is 14 residues long. Profiling relied on immunoSEQ multiplex PCR, and the TCRdb table lists in-frame clones only, not all of them. Of some 5,900 clones in the sample, approximately 80% are singletons; the top ten hold roughly 6.7%. Specimen: tumor tissue, collected from a patient who underwent chemoradiotherapy. The receptor was derived from a human donor with HPV-associated anogenital cancer. This chain uses TRBV14 with TRBJ1-2; possibly TRBD1 for D (5 bases). The CDR3 protein is CASSSGRGTFGYTF. The CDR3 DNA follows: TGTGCCAGCAGCTCCGGACGCGGGACTTTTGGCTACACCTTC.